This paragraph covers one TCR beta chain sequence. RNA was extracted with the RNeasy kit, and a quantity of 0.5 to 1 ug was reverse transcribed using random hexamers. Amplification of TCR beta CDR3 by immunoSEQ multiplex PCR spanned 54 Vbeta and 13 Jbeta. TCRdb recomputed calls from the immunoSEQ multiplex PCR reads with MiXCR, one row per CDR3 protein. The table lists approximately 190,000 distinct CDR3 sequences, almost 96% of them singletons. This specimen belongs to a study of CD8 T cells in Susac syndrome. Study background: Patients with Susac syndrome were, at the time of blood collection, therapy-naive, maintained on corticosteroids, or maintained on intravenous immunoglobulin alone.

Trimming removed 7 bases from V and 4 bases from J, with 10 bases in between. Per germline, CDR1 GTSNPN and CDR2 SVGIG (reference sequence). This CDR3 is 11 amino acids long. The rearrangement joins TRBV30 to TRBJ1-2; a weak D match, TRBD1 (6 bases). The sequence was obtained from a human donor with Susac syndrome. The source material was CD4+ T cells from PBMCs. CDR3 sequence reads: CASDSFYGYTF. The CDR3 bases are TGTGCCTCGGACAGCTTCTATGGCTACACCTTC.